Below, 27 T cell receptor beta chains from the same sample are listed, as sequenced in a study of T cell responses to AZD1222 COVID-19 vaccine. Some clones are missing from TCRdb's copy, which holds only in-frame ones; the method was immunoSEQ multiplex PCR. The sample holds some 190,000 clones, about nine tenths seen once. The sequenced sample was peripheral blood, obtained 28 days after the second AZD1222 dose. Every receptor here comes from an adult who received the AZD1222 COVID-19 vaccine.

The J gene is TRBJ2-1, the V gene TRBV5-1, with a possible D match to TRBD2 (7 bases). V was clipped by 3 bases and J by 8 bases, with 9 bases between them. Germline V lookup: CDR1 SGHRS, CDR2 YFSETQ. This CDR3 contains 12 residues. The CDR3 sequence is CASSWGGDEQFF. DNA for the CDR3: TGCGCCAGCAGCTGGGGGGGCGATGAGCAGTTCTTC.

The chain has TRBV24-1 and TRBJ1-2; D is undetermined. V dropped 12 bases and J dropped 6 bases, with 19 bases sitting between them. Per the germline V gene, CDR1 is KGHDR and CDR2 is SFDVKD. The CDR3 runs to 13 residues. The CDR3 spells CASRGKGSHGYTF. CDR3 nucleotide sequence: TGTGCCTCCCGAGGGAAAGGGTCCCATGGCTACACCTTC.

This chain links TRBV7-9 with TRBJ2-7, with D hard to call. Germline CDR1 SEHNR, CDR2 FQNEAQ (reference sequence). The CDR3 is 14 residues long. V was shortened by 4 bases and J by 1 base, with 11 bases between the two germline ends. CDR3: CASSSLPNSYEQYF. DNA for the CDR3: TGTGCCAGCAGCTCGTTACCTAATTCCTACGAGCAGTACTTC.

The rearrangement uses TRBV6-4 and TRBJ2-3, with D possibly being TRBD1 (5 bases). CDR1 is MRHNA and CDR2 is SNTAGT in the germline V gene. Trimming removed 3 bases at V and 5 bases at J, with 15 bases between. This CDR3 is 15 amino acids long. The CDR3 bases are TGTGCCAGCAGTGAAGGGCAGGGTGGAATAGATACGCAGTATTTT. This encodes CASSEGQGGIDTQYF.

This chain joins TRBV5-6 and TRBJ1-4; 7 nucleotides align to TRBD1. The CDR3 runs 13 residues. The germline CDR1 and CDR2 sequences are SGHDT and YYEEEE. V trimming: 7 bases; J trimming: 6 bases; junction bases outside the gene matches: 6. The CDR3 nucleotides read TGTGCCAGCCACAGGGGATGGGATGAAAAACTGTTTTTT. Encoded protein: CASHRGWDEKLFF.

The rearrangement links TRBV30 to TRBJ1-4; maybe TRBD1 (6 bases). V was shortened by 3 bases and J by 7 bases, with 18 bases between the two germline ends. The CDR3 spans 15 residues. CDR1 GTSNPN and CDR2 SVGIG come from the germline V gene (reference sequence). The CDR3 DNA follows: TGTGCCTGGAGATTAGGGTCCCAGGGGAGTGAAAAACTGTTTTTT. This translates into CAWRLGSQGSEKLFF.

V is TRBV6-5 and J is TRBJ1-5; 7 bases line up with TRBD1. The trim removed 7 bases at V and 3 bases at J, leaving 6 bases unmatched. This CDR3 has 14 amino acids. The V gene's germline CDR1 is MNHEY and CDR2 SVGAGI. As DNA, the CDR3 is TGTGCCAGCAACCCGACAGGGATCAATCAGCCCCAGCATTTT. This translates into CASNPTGINQPQHF.

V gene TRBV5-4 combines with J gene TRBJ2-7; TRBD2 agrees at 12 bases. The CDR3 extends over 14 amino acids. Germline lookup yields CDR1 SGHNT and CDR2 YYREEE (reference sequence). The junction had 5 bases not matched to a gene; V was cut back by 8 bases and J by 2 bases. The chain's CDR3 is CASSSGRGAYEQYF. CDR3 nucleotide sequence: TGTGCCAGTTCTAGCGGGAGGGGAGCCTACGAGCAGTACTTC.

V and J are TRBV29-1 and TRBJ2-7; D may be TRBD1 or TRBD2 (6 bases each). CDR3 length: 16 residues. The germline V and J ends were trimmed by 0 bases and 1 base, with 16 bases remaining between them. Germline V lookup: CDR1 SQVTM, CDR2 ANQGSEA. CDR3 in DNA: TGCAGCGTTGAAGATCAACTGCAGGGGACTTCCTACGAGCAGTACTTC. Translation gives CSVEDQLQGTSYEQYF.

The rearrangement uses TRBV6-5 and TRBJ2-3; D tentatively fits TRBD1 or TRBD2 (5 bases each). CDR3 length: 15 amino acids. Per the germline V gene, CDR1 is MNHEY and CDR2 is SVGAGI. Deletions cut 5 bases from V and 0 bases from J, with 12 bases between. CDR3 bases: TGTGCCAGCAGTCTAGGCAGGGAGAGCACAGATACGCAGTATTTT. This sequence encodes CASSLGRESTDTQYF.

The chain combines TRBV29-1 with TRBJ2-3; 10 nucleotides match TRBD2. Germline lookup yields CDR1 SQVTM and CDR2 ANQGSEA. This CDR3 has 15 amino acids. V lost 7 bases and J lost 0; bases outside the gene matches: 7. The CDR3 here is CSGLAGVTSTDTQYF. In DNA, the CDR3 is TGCAGCGGTCTAGCGGGAGTGACTAGCACAGATACGCAGTATTTT.

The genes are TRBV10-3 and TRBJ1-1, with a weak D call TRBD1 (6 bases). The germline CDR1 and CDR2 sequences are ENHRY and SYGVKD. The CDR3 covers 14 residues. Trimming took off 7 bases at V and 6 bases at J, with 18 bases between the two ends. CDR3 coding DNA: TGTGCCATCAAGAACCTACAGGGAAGCTCTGAAGCTTTCTTT. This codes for CAIKNLQGSSEAFF.

CDR3 amino acids: CASSSGTSGVLQFF. In DNA form, the CDR3 reads TGTGCCAGCAGTTCCGGGACTAGCGGGGTATTGCAGTTCTTC. The chain recombines TRBV27 with TRBJ2-1; 13 bases are a match to TRBD2. Germline V lookup: CDR1 MNHEY, CDR2 SMNVEV (reference sequence). Trimming at V came to 4 bases and at J to 12 bases, leaving 6 bases not matched to a gene. The CDR3 consists of 14 residues.

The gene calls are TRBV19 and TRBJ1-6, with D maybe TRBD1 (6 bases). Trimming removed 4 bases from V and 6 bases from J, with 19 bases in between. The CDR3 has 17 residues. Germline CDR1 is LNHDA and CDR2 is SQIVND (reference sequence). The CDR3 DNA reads TGTGCCAGTAGTACGACAGGACCCCCCCAGGGTAATTCACCCCTCCACTTT. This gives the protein CASSTTGPPQGNSPLHF.

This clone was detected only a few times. The CDR3: CASSRGDSSYSNQPQHF. The CDR3 coding sequence is TGTGCCAGCAGCCGGGGGGACAGCTCGTATAGCAATCAGCCCCAGCATTTT. The rearrangement joins TRBV7-9 to TRBJ1-5; 7 bases map to TRBD1. CDR3 length: 17 amino acids. Germline V gives CDR1 SEHNR, CDR2 FQNEAQ (reference sequence). V shed 5 bases, J shed 0 bases, and the junction held 10 bases outside the gene matches.

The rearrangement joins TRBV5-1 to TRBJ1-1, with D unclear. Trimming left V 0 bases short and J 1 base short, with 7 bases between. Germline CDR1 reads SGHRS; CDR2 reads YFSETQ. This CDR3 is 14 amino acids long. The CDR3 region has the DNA TGCGCCAGCAGCTTGGGACGGAAGAACACTGAAGCTTTCTTT. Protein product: CASSLGRKNTEAFF. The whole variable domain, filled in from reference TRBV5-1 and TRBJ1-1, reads KAGVTQTPRYLIKTRGQQVTLSCSPISGHRSVSWYQQTPGQGLQFLFEYFSETQRNKGNFPGRFSGRQFSNSRSEMNVSTLELGDSALYLCASSLGRKNTEAFFGQGTRLTVV.

This chain's CDR3 is CASSIRGGSYNEQFF. The CDR3 DNA sequence: TGTGCCAGTAGTATAAGAGGAGGGTCCTACAATGAGCAGTTCTTC. V is TRBV19 and J is TRBJ2-1; D is perhaps TRBD2 (6 bases). The CDR3 has 15 residues. V was pared by 2 bases and J by 1 base, with 9 bases between. Germline V gives CDR1 LNHDA, CDR2 SQIVND (reference sequence).

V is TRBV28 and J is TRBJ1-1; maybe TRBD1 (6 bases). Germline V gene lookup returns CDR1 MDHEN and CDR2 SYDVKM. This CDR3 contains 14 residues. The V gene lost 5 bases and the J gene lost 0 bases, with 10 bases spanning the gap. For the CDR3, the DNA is TGTGCCAGCAGTCCCGGGACACTGAACACTGAAGCTTTCTTT. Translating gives CASSPGTLNTEAFF.

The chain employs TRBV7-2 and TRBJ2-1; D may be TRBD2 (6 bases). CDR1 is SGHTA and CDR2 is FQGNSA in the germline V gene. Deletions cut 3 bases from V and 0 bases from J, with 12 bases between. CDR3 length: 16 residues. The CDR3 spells CASSFPGLRSYNEQFF. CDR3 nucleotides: TGTGCCAGCAGCTTCCCGGGACTCCGCTCCTACAATGAGCAGTTCTTC.

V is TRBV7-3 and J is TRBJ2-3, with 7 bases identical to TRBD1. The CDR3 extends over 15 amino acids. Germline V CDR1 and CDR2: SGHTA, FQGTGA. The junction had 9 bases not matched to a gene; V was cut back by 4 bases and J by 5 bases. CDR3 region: CASSSQGLSRDTQYF. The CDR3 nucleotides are TGTGCCAGCAGCTCACAGGGGTTATCGAGAGATACGCAGTATTTT.

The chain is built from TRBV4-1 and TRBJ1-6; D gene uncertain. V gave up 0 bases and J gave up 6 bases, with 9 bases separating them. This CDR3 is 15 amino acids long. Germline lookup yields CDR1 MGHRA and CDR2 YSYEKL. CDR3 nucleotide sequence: TGCGCCAGCAGCCAAGAACCGAAACGTAATTCACCCCTCCACTTT. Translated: CASSQEPKRNSPLHF.

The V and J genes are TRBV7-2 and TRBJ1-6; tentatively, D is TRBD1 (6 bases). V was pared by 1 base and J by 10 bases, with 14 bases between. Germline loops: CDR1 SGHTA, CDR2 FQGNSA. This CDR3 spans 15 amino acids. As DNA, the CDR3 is TGTGCCAGCAGCTTAGGTTCCGGGGGCGGGTCACCCCTCCACTTT. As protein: CASSLGSGGGSPLHF.

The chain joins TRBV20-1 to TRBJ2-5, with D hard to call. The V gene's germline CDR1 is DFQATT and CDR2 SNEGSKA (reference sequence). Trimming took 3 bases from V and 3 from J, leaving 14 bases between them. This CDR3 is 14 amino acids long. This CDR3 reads CSASGRVGEETQYF. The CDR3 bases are TGCAGTGCTAGTGGTAGGGTTGGTGAAGAGACCCAGTACTTC.

CDR3 bases: TGTGCCAGCAGTTGGGACGGCTATGGCTACACCTTC. Its translation: CASSWDGYGYTF. The chain combines TRBV12-3 or TRBV12-4 with TRBJ1-2, with D possibly matching TRBD1 (5 bases). The CDR3 runs to 12 residues. V was trimmed by 4 bases and J by 4 bases, leaving 7 bases between them.

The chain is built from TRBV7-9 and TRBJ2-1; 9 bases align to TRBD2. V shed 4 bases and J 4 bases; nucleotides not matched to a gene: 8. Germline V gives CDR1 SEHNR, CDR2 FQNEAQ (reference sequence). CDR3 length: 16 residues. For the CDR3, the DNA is TGTGCCAGCAGCTCCAATTTAGCGGGGGCGTACAATGAGCAGTTCTTC. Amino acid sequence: CASSSNLAGAYNEQFF.

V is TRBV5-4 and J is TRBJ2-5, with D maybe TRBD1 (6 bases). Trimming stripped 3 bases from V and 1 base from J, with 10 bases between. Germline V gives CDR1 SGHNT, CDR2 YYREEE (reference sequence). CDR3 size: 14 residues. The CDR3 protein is CASSSRDTQETQYF. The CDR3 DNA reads TGTGCCAGCAGCTCCCGGGACACCCAAGAGACCCAGTACTTC.

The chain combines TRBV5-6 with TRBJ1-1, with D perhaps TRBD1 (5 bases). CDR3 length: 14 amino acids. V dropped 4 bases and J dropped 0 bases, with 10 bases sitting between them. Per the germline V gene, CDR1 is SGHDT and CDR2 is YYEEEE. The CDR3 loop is CASSLGHLNTEAFF. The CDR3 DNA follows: TGTGCCAGCAGCCTTGGACATTTGAACACTGAAGCTTTCTTT.